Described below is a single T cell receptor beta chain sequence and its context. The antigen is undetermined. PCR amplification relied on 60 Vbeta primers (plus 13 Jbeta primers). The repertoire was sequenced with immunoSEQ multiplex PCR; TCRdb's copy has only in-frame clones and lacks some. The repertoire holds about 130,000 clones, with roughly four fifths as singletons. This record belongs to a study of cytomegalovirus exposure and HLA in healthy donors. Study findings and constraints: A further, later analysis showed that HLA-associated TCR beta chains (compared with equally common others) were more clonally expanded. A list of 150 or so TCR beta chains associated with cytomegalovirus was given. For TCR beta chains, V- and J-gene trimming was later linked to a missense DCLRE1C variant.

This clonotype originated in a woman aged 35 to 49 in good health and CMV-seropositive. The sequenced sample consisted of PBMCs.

The CDR3 region has the DNA TGTGCCAGCAGCCCCGGGACTAGCCTCGTGGACGAGCAGTACTTC. Protein product: CASSPGTSLVDEQYF. The chain recombines TRBV5-4 with TRBJ2-5, with TRBD2 matching 9 bases. Gene TRBJ2-7 matches the end of the DNA better, so the J call may be wrong. This CDR3 contains 15 residues. Germline-derived CDR1 and CDR2 are SGHNT and YYREEE (reference sequence).